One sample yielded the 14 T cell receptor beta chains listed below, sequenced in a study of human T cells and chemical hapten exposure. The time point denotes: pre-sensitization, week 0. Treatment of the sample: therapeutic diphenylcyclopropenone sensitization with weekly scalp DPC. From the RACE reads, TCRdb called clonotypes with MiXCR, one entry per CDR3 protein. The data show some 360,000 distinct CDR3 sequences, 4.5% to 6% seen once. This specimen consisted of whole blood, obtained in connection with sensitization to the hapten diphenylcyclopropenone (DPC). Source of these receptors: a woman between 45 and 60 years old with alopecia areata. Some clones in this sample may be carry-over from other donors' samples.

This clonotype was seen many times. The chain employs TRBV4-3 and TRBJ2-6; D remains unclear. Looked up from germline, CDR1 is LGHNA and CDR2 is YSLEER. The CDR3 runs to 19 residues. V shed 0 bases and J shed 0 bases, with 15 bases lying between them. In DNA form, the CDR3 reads TGCGCCAGCAGCCAAGATCTTGGCACCAGATTCTCTGGGGCCAACGTCCTGACTTTC. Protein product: CASSQDLGTRFSGANVLTF.

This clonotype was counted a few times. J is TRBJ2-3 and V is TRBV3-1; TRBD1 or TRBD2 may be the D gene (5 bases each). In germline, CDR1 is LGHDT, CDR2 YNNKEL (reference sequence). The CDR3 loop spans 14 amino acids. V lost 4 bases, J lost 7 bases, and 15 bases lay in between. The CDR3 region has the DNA TGTGCCAGCAGCCCCCGGGGCCTCTCGAATACGCAGTATTTT. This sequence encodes CASSPRGLSNTQYF.

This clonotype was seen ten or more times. The CDR3 reads CSVEDYGGEQFF. CDR3 DNA sequence: TGCAGCGTTGAAGACTACGGGGGTGAGCAGTTCTTC. J is TRBJ2-1 and V is TRBV29-1; maybe TRBD2 (6 bases). Trimming left V 0 bases short and J 9 bases short, with 9 bases between. CDR3 length: 12 amino acids. The germline gives CDR1 SQVTM, CDR2 ANQGSEA.

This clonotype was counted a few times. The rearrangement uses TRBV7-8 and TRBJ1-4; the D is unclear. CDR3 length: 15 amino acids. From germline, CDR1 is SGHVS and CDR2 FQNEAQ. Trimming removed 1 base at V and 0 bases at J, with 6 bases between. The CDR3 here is CASSLGSTTNEKLFF. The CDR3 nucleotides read TGTGCCAGCAGCTTAGGATCCACAACTAATGAAAAACTGTTTTTT.

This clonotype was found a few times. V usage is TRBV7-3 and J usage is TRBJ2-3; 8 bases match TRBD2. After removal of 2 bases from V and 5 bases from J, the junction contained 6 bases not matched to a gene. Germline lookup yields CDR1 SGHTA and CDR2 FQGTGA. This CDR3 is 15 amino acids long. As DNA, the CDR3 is TGTGCCAGCAGCTTAGAACTAGCGGTCGGAGATACGCAGTATTTT. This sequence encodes CASSLELAVGDTQYF. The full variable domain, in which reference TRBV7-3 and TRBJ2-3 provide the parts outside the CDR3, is GAGVSQTPSNKVTEKGKYVELRCDPISGHTALYWYRQSLGQGPEFLIYFQGTGAADDSGLPNDRFFAVRPEGSVSTLKIQRTERGDSAVYLCASSLELAVGDTQYFGPGTRLTVL.

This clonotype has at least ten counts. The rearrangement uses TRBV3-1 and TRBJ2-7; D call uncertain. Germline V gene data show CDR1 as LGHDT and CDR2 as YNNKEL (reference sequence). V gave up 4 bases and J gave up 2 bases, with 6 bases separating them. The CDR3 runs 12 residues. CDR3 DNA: TGTGCCAGCAGCCTAGTTACCTACGAGCAGTACTTC. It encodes CASSLVTYEQYF.

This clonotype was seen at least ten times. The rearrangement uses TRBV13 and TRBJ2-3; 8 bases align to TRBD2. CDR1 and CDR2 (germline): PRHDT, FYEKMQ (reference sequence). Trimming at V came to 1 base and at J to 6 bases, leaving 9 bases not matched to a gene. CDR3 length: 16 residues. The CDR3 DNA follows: TGTGCCAGCAGCTTAGAGGCGGGAGGCCCGCGGGATACGCAGTATTTT. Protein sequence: CASSLEAGGPRDTQYF.

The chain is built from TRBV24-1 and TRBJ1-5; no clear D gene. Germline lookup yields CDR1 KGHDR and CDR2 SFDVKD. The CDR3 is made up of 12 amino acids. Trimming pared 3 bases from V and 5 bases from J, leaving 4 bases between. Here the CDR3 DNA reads TGTGCCACCAGTGATGGTTATCAGCCCCAGCATTTT. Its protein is CATSDGYQPQHF.

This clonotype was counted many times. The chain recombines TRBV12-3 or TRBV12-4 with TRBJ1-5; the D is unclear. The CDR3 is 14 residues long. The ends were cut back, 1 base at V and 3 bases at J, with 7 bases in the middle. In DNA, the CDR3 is TGTGCCAGCAGTTTAGGGGGATTCAATCAGCCCCAGCATTTT. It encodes CASSLGGFNQPQHF.

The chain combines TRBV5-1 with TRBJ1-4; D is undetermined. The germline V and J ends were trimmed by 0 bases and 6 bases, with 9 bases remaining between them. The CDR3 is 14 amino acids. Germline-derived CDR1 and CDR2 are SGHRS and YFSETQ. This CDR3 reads CASSLESPDEKLFF. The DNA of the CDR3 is TGCGCCAGCAGCTTGGAGTCGCCGGATGAAAAACTGTTTTTT. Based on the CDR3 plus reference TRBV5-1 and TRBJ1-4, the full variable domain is KAGVTQTPRYLIKTRGQQVTLSCSPISGHRSVSWYQQTPGQGLQFLFEYFSETQRNKGNFPGRFSGRQFSNSRSEMNVSTLELGDSALYLCASSLESPDEKLFFGSGTQLSVL.

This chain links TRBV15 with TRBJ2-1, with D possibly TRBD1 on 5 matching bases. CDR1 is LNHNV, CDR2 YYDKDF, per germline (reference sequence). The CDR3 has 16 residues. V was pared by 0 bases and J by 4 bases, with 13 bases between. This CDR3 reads CATSRERGIVYNEQFF. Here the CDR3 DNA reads TGTGCCACCAGCAGAGAAAGGGGTATCGTTTACAATGAGCAGTTCTTC.

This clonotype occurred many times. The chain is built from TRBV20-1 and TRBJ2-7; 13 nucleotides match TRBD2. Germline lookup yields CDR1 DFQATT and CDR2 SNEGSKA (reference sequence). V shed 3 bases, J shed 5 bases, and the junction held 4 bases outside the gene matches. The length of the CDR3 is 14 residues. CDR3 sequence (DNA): TGCAGTGCTAGGGTGGGGACTAGCGGGAACGAGCAGTACTTC. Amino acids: CSARVGTSGNEQYF.

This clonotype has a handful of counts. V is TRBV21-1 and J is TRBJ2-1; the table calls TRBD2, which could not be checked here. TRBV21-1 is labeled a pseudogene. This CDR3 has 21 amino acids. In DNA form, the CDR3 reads TGTGCCAGCAGCAAAGTTGACGGGCTAGCGGGGGCCCCCATCTCCTACAATGAGCAGTTCTTC. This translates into CASSKVDGLAGAPISYNEQFF.

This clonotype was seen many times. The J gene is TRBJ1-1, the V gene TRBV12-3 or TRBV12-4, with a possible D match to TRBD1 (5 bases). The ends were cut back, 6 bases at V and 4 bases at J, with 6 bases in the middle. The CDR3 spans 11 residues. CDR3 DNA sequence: TGTGCCAGCAGGGGGGGCACTGAAGCTTTCTTT. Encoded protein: CASRGGTEAFF.